This is a list of T cell receptor beta chains from one sample in a study of blood T cell repertoires in COVID-19. The table came from immunoSEQ multiplex PCR; TCRdb's copy has only in-frame clones and leaves some out. This sample has some 65,000 clones; 85% occur once, and the top ten carry over 2.5%. Sequenced input: peripheral blood. These receptors came from an elderly man with acute or convalescent COVID-19. Both conserved end residues are part of each CDR3. A D gene is named only where the DNA matches it firmly. Size values are once, few and many counts, or a class for expanded clones, and some rows have none.

d_call: TRBD1; v_call: TRBV9; clone_size: NA; j_call: TRBJ2-3; cdr3_nt: TGTGCCAGCAGCCCCATGGGACAGGGGAGTACAGATACGCAGTATTTT; cdr3_aa: CASSPMGQGSTDTQYF
d_call: TRBD1; v_call: TRBV7-9; clone_size: NA; j_call: TRBJ1-6; cdr3_nt: TGTGCCAGCAGCGGTATGGGGGGGACAGGTCCCCTCCACTTT; cdr3_aa: CASSGMGGTGPLHF
d_call: NA; v_call: TRBV6-6; clone_size: NA; j_call: TRBJ1-2; cdr3_nt: TGTGCCAGCAGTCTACGAACAGGGTTTAACTATGGCTACACCTTC; cdr3_aa: CASSLRTGFNYGYTF
d_call: TRBD1; v_call: TRBV18; clone_size: NA; j_call: TRBJ1-2; cdr3_nt: TGTGCCAGCTCACGAAATACAGGGGGGGAGAATGGCTACACCTTC; cdr3_aa: CASSRNTGGENGYTF
d_call: NA; v_call: TRBV10-3; clone_size: NA; j_call: TRBJ1-2; cdr3_nt: TGTGCCATCAGTGATTTGGGGGCGTCGGGCTACACCTTC; cdr3_aa: CAISDLGASGYTF
d_call: TRBD1; v_call: TRBV19; clone_size: NA; j_call: TRBJ1-1; cdr3_nt: TGTGCCAGTAACCCACAGGGGGCGCGTACTGAAGCTTTCTTT; cdr3_aa: CASNPQGARTEAFF
d_call: TRBD1; v_call: TRBV7-8; clone_size: NA; j_call: TRBJ1-3; cdr3_nt: TGTGCCAGCAGCCCCGACAGGGGCCGAAACACCATATATTTT; cdr3_aa: CASSPDRGRNTIYF
d_call: NA; v_call: TRBV5-6; clone_size: NA; j_call: TRBJ2-7; cdr3_nt: TGTGCCAGCAGCGATGACAGTAGAGTCGCCTACGAGCAGTACTTC; cdr3_aa: CASSDDSRVAYEQYF
d_call: NA; v_call: TRBV5-1; clone_size: NA; j_call: TRBJ2-6; cdr3_nt: TGCGCCAGCAGCTTGGGGGCAGGGACTGGGGCCAACGTCCTGACTTTC; cdr3_aa: CASSLGAGTGANVLTF
d_call: TRBD1; v_call: TRBV7-9; clone_size: NA; j_call: TRBJ2-1; cdr3_nt: TGTGCCAGCAGTTCAGGGACAGGGGCCTACAATGAGCAGTTCTTC; cdr3_aa: CASSSGTGAYNEQFF
d_call: TRBD2; v_call: TRBV24-1; clone_size: NA; j_call: TRBJ2-1; cdr3_nt: TGTGCCACCAGTGAAAAAGCGGGAGGGCAGAGCTCCTACAATGAGCAGTTCTTC; cdr3_aa: CATSEKAGGQSSYNEQFF
d_call: TRBD2; v_call: TRBV9; clone_size: NA; j_call: TRBJ2-1; cdr3_nt: TGTGCCAGCAGTGCTAGGGGTGGGGGAGGGCCATTCATCAATGAGCAGTTCTTC; cdr3_aa: CASSARGGGGPFINEQFF
d_call: NA; v_call: TRBV29-1; clone_size: NA; j_call: TRBJ2-7; cdr3_nt: TGCAGCGTTCTGGGCTTTGACGAGCAGTACTTC; cdr3_aa: CSVLGFDEQYF
d_call: TRBD1; v_call: TRBV15; clone_size: NA; j_call: TRBJ1-2; cdr3_nt: TGTGCCACCAGCCCACCGGACAGGGAGACCTATGGCTACACCTTC; cdr3_aa: CATSPPDRETYGYTF
d_call: NA; v_call: TRBV12-3/TRBV12-4; clone_size: NA; j_call: TRBJ1-5; cdr3_nt: TGTGCCAGCAGCCAGGGTGCGTATCAGCCCCAGCATTTT; cdr3_aa: CASSQGAYQPQHF
d_call: TRBD1; v_call: TRBV24-1; clone_size: NA; j_call: TRBJ2-3; cdr3_nt: TGTGCCACCAGTGGTCAGACAGGGGTTCGTACAGATACGCAGTATTTT; cdr3_aa: CATSGQTGVRTDTQYF
d_call: NA; v_call: TRBV6-2/TRBV6-3; clone_size: NA; j_call: TRBJ2-1; cdr3_nt: TGTGCCAGCAGTTACCTGGTGGCGGAAAATGAGCAGTTCTTC; cdr3_aa: CASSYLVAENEQFF
d_call: NA; v_call: TRBV7-2; clone_size: NA; j_call: TRBJ2-1; cdr3_nt: TGTGCCAGCAGCTCCCCGCGGCGCGGGAACTACTACAATGAGCAGTTCTTC; cdr3_aa: CASSSPRRGNYYNEQFF
d_call: NA; v_call: TRBV2; clone_size: NA; j_call: TRBJ2-7; cdr3_nt: TGTGCCAGCAGTGGGGAGAGGTTCTACGAGCAGTACTTC; cdr3_aa: CASSGERFYEQYF
d_call: TRBD2; v_call: TRBV4-2; clone_size: once; j_call: TRBJ2-1; cdr3_nt: TGTGCCAGCAGGGCGGTGGGCGGGAGGGCCAGGGATGAGCAGTTCTTC; cdr3_aa: CASRAVGGRARDEQFF
d_call: NA; v_call: TRBV5-1; clone_size: NA; j_call: TRBJ1-3; cdr3_nt: TGCGCCAGCAGCCCAAACAGGGTTCTTGGTGGAAACACCATATATTTT; cdr3_aa: CASSPNRVLGGNTIYF
d_call: NA; v_call: TRBV9; clone_size: NA; j_call: TRBJ2-1; cdr3_nt: TGTGCCAGCAGCGTAGGACCCGGGACACAGATGGGTGAGCAGTTCTTC; cdr3_aa: CASSVGPGTQMGEQFF